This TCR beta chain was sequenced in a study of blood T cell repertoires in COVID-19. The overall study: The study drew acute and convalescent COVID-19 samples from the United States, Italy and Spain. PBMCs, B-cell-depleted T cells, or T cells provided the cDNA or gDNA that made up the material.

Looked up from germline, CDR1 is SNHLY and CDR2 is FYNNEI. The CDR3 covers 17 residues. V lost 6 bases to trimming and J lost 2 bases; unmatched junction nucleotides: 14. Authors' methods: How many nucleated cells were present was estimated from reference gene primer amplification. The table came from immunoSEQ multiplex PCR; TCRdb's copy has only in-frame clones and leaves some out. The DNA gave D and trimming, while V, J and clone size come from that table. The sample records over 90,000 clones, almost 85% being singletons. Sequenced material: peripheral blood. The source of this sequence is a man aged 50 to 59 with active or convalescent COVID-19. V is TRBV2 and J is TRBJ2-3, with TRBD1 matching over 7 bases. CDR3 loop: CASSRSTGTALTDTQYF. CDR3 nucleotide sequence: TGTGCCAGCAGCCGTTCAACCGGGACAGCCCTCACAGATACGCAGTATTTT.